These 4 T cell receptor beta chains came from one sample sequenced in a study of cytomegalovirus exposure and HLA in healthy donors. In the PCR, 60 Vbeta and 13 Jbeta primers were used. The method was immunoSEQ multiplex PCR; TCRdb's version includes in-frame clones alone and lacks a portion of them. The profile shows about 200,000 clones, around four fifths of them singletons. Specimen: PBMCs. All receptors come from a woman in her 40s in good health and CMV-seronegative.

This clone was observed a single time. The genes are TRBV6-1 and TRBJ1-2, with D unresolved. From germline, CDR1 is MNHNS and CDR2 SASEGT. This CDR3 comprises 15 residues. Trimming stripped 5 bases from V and 3 bases from J, with 16 bases between. The CDR3 spells CASSNRVLGDYGYTF. CDR3 nucleotide sequence: TGTGCCAGCAGTAACCGGGTCCTAGGCGACTATGGCTACACCTTC.

The V gene is TRBV25-1, the J gene TRBJ2-1; 13 bases map to TRBD2. This CDR3 is 16 amino acids long. The germline V gene encodes CDR1 MGHDK and CDR2 SYGVNS. V dropped 5 bases and J dropped 2; count of bases not matched to a gene: 3. This chain's CDR3 is CASSRTSGSAYNEQFF. CDR3 bases: TGTGCCAGCAGTCGGACTAGCGGGAGCGCCTACAATGAGCAGTTCTTC.

This chain joins TRBV5-6 and TRBJ2-3, with 9 positions matching TRBD1. Per germline, CDR1 SGHDT and CDR2 YYEEEE. The V gene end was trimmed by 7 bases and the J gene end by 4 bases; junction bases not matched to a gene: 10. The CDR3 length is 15 residues. The CDR3 here is CASLPGTGWADTQYF. The CDR3 coding sequence is TGTGCCAGCTTGCCCGGGACAGGGTGGGCAGATACGCAGTATTTT.

The chain's CDR3 is CASSSGTSGSGGELFF. The CDR3 DNA reads TGTGCCAGCAGTTCGGGGACTAGCGGGAGCGGCGGGGAGCTGTTTTTT. This chain uses TRBV6-5 with TRBJ2-2; 14 bases agree with TRBD2. Trimming removed 4 bases from V and 7 bases from J; junction bases left unmatched: 5. The CDR3 is 16 residues long. CDR1 is MNHEY, CDR2 SVGAGI, per germline.